The sequence of this T cell receptor beta chain was determined in a study of T cell responses to AZD1222 COVID-19 vaccine. Germline V CDR1 and CDR2: DFQATT, SNEGSKA (reference sequence). V was clipped by 7 bases and J by 3 bases, with 6 bases between them. CDR3 length equals 10 residues. TCRdb keeps only in-frame clones here, not all; method: immunoSEQ multiplex PCR. The repertoire holds 100,000 to 150,000 clones, with about 87% as singletons. The specimen was peripheral blood, collected on day 0 of AZD1222 vaccination. The chain combines TRBV20-1 with TRBJ1-2; D is undetermined. This TCR was recovered from an adult in good health. In nucleotides, the CDR3 is TGCAGTGTTGGTCACTATGGCTACACCTTC. Its translation: CSVGHYGYTF.